This T cell receptor beta chain was captured by sequencing in a study of cytomegalovirus exposure and HLA in healthy donors. Study-level points and caveats: Specific recognition of CMV antigens was confirmed in vitro for a few chains (all CMV-associated).

The method was immunoSEQ multiplex PCR; TCRdb's version includes in-frame clones alone and lacks a portion of them. The data contain more than 90,000 clones, roughly nine tenths of them seen just once; the ten biggest clones take up approximately 4.5%. As regards this clone: Its antigen is as yet unknown.

CDR3 size: 15 residues. Germline CDR1 is SEHNR and CDR2 is FQNEAQ (reference sequence). V lost 4 bases and J lost 7; bases outside the gene matches: 6. The sequenced material came from PBMCs. The J gene is TRBJ1-3, the V gene TRBV7-9, with TRBD1 matching 11 bases. This TCR derives from a man between 18 and 29 years old in good health and CMV-seropositive. CDR3 coding DNA: TGTGCCAGCAGCTCGGGACAGGGGGGAAGGAACACCATATATTTT. Amino acids: CASSSGQGGRNTIYF. The full variable domain, in which reference TRBV7-9 and TRBJ1-3 provide the parts outside the CDR3, is DTGVSQNPRHKITKRGQNVTFRCDPISEHNRLYWYRQTLGQGPEFLTYFQNEAQLEKSRLLSDRFSAERPKGSFSTLEIQRTEQGDSAMYLCASSSGQGGRNTIYFGEGSWLTVV.